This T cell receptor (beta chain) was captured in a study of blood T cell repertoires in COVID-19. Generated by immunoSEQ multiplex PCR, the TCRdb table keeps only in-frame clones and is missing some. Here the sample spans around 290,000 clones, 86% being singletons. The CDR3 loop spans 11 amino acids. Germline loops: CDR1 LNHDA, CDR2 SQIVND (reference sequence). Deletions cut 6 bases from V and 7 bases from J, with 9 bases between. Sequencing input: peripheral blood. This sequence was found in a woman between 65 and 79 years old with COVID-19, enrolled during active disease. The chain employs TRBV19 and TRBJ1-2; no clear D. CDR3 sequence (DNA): TGTGCCAGTAGGACATCCTTTGGCTACACCTTC. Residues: CASRTSFGYTF. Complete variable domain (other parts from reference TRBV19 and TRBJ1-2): DGGITQSPKYLFRKEGQNVTLSCEQNLNHDAMYWYRQDPGQGLRLIYYSQIVNDFQKGDIAEGYSVSREKKESFPLTVTSAQKNPTAFYLCASRTSFGYTFGSGTRLTVV.